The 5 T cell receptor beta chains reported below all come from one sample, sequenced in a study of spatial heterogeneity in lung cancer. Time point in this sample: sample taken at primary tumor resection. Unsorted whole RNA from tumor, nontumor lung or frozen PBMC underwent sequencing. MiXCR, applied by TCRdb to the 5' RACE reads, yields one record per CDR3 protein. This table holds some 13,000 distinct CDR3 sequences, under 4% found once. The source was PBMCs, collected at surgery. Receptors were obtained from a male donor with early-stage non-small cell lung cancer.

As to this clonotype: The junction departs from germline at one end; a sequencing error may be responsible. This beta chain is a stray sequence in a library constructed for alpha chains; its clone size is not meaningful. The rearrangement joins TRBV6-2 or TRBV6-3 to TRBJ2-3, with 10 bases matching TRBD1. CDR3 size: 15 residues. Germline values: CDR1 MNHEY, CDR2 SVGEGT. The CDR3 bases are TGTGCCAGCGGTTACCGGGACAGGGGCCGATTTAGGCAGTATTTT. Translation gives CASGYRDRGRFRQYF.

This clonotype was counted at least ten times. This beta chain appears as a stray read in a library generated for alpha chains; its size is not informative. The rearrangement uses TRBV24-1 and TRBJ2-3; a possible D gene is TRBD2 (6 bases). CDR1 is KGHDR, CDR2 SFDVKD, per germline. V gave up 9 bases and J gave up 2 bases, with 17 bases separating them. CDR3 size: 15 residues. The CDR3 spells CATGGGAGNTDTQYF. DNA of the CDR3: TGTGCCACCGGGGGTGGAGCGGGCAACACAGATACGCAGTATTTT.

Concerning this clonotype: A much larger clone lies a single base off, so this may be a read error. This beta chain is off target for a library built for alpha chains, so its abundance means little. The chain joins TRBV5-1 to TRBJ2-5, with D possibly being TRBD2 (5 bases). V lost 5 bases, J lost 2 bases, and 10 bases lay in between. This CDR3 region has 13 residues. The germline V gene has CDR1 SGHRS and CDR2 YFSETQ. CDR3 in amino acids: CASRLEGQETQYF. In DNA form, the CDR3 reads TGCGCCAGCAGATTAGAGGGACAAGAGACCCAGTACTTC.

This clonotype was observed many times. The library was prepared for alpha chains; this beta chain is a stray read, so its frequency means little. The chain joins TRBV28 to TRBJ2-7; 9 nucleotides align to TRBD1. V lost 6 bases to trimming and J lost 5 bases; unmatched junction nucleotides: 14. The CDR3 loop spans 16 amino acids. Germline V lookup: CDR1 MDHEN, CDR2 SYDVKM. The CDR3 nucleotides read TGTGCCAGCAGGGTAATGAGGCTCCGGGACAGGGACGAGCAGTACTTC. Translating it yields CASRVMRLRDRDEQYF.

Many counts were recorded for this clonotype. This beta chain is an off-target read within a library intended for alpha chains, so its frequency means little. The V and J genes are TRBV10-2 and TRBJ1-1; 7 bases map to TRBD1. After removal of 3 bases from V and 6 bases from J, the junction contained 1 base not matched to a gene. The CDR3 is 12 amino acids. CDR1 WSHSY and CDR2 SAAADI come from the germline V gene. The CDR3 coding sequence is TGCGCCAGCAGTGAAACAGGGGCTGAAGCTTTCTTT. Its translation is CASSETGAEAFF.